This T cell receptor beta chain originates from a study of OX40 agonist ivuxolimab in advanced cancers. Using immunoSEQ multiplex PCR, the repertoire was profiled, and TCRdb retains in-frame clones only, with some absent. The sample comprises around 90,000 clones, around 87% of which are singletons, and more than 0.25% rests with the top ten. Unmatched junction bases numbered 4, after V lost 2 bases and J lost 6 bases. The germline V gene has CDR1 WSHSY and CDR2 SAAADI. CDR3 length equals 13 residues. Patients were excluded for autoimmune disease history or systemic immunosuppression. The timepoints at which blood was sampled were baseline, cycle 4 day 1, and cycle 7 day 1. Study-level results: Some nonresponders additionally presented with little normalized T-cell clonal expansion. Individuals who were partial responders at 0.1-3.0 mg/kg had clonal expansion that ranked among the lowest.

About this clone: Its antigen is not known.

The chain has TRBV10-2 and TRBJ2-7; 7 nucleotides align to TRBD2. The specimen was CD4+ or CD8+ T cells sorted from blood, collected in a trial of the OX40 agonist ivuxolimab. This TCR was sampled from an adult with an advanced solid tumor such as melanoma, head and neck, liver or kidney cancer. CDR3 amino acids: CASSETGRGEQYF. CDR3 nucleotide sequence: TGCGCCAGCAGTGAGACGGGGAGGGGCGAGCAGTACTTC.